By share, the clone carrying this TCR beta chain ranks as large. The CDR3 length is 14 residues. The ends lost 5 bases at V and 5 bases at J; junction bases unmatched: 6. The germline gives CDR1 MRHNA, CDR2 SNTAGT. The entry originates in a study of blood T cell repertoires in COVID-19. Study in general: The United States, Italy and Spain provided the acute and convalescent COVID-19 samples.

Authors' analysis steps: Reference gene primer amplification gave nucleated cell count estimates. The protocol was immunoSEQ multiplex PCR, while the TCRdb copy is restricted to in-frame clones and leaves out a portion. That table supplies the V and J calls and clone size; D and trimming were determined from the DNA. The repertoire holds tens of thousands of clones, with 85% to 90% as singletons. What was sequenced was peripheral blood. The chain uses TRBV6-4 and TRBJ2-1; 7 bases agree with TRBD2. The sequence derives from a man between 65 and 85 years old with acute or convalescent COVID-19. CDR3 bases: TGTGCCAGCAGTTCTAGCGGACAACACAATGAGCAGTTCTTC. Protein sequence: CASSSSGQHNEQFF.